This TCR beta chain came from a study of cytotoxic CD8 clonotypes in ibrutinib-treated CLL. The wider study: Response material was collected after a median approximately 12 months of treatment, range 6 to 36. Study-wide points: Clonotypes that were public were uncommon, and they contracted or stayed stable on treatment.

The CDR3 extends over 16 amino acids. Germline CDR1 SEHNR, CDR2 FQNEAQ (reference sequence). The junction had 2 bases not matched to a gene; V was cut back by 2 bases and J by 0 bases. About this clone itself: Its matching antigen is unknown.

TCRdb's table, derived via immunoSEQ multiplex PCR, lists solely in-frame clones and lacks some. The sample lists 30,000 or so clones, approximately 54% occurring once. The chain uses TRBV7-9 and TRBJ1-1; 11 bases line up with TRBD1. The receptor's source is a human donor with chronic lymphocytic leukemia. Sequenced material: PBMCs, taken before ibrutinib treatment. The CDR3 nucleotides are TGTGCCAGCAGCTTAAGGACAGGGGGCTTGAACACTGAAGCTTTCTTT. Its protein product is CASSLRTGGLNTEAFF.